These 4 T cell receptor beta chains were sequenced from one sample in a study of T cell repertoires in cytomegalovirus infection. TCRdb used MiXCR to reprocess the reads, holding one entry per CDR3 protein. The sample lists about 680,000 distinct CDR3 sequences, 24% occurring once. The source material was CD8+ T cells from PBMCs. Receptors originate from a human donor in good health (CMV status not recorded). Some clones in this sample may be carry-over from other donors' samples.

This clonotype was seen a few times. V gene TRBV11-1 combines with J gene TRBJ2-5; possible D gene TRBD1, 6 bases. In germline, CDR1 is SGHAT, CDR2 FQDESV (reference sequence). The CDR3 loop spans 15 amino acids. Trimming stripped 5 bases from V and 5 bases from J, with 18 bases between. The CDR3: CASSEDRNPDETQYF. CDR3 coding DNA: TGTGCCAGCAGCGAAGACAGGAATCCTGATGAGACCCAGTACTTC.

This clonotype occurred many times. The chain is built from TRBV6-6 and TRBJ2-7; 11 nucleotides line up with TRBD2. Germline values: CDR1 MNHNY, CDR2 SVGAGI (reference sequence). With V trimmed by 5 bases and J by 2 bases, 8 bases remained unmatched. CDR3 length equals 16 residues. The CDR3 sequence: CASSVHLAGGTYEQYF. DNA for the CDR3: TGTGCCAGCAGTGTCCACCTAGCGGGGGGAACCTACGAGCAGTACTTC.

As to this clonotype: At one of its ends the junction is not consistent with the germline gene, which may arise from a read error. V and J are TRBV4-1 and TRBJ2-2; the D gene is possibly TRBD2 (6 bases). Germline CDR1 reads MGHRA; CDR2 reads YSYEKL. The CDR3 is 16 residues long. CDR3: CAISQEELADTGELFF. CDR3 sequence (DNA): TGTGCCATCAGCCAAGAGGAACTAGCTGACACCGGGGAGCTGTTTTTT.

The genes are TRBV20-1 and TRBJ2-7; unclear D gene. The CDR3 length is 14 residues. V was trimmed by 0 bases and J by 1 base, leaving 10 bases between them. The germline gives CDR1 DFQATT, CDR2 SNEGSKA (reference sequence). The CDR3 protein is CSARDRLTSYEQYF. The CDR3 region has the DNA TGCAGTGCTAGAGACAGGCTCACGTCCTACGAGCAGTACTTC.